The rows below give T cell receptor beta chains drawn from one sample of a study of blood T cell repertoires in COVID-19. Libraries were prepared by immunoSEQ multiplex PCR; TCRdb keeps only in-frame clonotypes and omits some of them. The table shows 73,000 or so clones, with around 79% occurring only once. Specimen: peripheral blood. The source of these receptors is a man aged 55 to 69 with acute or convalescent COVID-19. Each CDR3 is given with its conserved first and last residue. Each record gives: J gene, V gene, clone size, D gene, CDR3 DNA, CDR3 protein. The D gene is left open where the match is weak. Only part of the rows carry a size: once, few, many, or a class if the clone is expanded.

j_call: TRBJ2-2
v_call: TRBV19
clone_size: -
d_call: TRBD2
cdr3_nt: TGTGCCAGTAGTAACGGGGGGGCCCTGGAGACCGGGGAGCTGTTTTTT
cdr3_aa: CASSNGGALETGELFF

j_call: TRBJ1-1
v_call: TRBV3-1/TRBV3-2
clone_size: -
d_call: -
cdr3_nt: TGTGCCAGCAGCCAAGCCGGGGTATTAGCTTTCTTT
cdr3_aa: CASSQAGVLAFF

j_call: TRBJ2-1
v_call: TRBV28
clone_size: -
d_call: -
cdr3_nt: TGTGCCAGCAGTTCCCCACATGACAGCGTGAGCTCCTACAATGAGCAGTTCTTC
cdr3_aa: CASSSPHDSVSSYNEQFF

j_call: TRBJ2-7
v_call: TRBV28
clone_size: -
d_call: -
cdr3_nt: TGTGCAGCAGCGACCACAGGGGAGGACGAGCAGTACTTC
cdr3_aa: CAAATTGEDEQYF

j_call: TRBJ2-2
v_call: TRBV3-1/TRBV3-2
clone_size: -
d_call: -
cdr3_nt: TGTGCCAGCAGCCAAGGAGGGTACACCGGGGAGCTGTTTTTT
cdr3_aa: CASSQGGYTGELFF

j_call: TRBJ2-5
v_call: TRBV5-1
clone_size: -
d_call: TRBD2
cdr3_nt: TGCGCCAGCAGCCCGGGGACTAGTTTAGAGACCCAGTACTTC
cdr3_aa: CASSPGTSLETQYF

j_call: TRBJ1-3
v_call: TRBV28
clone_size: -
d_call: -
cdr3_nt: TGTGCCAGCAGTTCTGGGCCGGTCTCTGGAAACACCATATATTTT
cdr3_aa: CASSSGPVSGNTIYF

j_call: TRBJ2-1
v_call: TRBV5-1
clone_size: -
d_call: TRBD2
cdr3_nt: TGCGCCAGCATGCCCCCGGGACTAGCGGTCAATGAGCAGTTCTTC
cdr3_aa: CASMPPGLAVNEQFF

j_call: TRBJ2-5
v_call: TRBV6-6
clone_size: -
d_call: TRBD1
cdr3_nt: TGTGCCAGCAGCAAGGGGGGGGACAGGGGGCAAGAGACCCAGTACTTC
cdr3_aa: CASSKGGDRGQETQYF

j_call: TRBJ1-2
v_call: TRBV14
clone_size: -
d_call: TRBD1
cdr3_nt: TGTGCCAGCAGCCAGACAGGGATCGGCTACACCTTC
cdr3_aa: CASSQTGIGYTF

j_call: TRBJ1-2
v_call: TRBV27
clone_size: -
d_call: TRBD1
cdr3_nt: TGTGCCAGCAGATTTTCGGACAGGGTTAACTATGGCTACACCTTC
cdr3_aa: CASRFSDRVNYGYTF

j_call: TRBJ2-3
v_call: TRBV2
clone_size: -
d_call: -
cdr3_nt: TGTGCCAGCACCCGGGGTTACACAGATACGCAGTATTTT
cdr3_aa: CASTRGYTDTQYF

j_call: TRBJ2-1
v_call: TRBV7-2
clone_size: -
d_call: TRBD2
cdr3_nt: TGTGCCAGCAGCTTGGCCTCGAGACTAGCGGAGCAGTTCTTC
cdr3_aa: CASSLASRLAEQFF

j_call: TRBJ2-2
v_call: TRBV3-1/TRBV3-2
clone_size: -
d_call: -
cdr3_nt: TGTGCCAGCAGGCAGGACAGCCTCACCGGGGAGCTGTTTTTT
cdr3_aa: CASRQDSLTGELFF

j_call: TRBJ2-1
v_call: TRBV7-2
clone_size: -
d_call: -
cdr3_nt: TGTGCCAGCAGCTTTTGGGCCCCGGGAGTGAAAAATGAGCAGTTCTTC
cdr3_aa: CASSFWAPGVKNEQFF

j_call: TRBJ1-2
v_call: TRBV5-1
clone_size: few
d_call: -
cdr3_nt: TGCGCCAGCAGCCCGGCGGTAGGGGATGGCTACACCTTC
cdr3_aa: CASSPAVGDGYTF

j_call: TRBJ2-3
v_call: TRBV2
clone_size: -
d_call: TRBD1
cdr3_nt: TGTGCCACCGCGACAGGGATAGCAGATACGCAGTATTTT
cdr3_aa: CATATGIADTQYF

j_call: TRBJ2-1
v_call: TRBV11-2
clone_size: -
d_call: TRBD1
cdr3_nt: TGTGCCAGCAGCTTAGTACCACCCCAGGGGGCCATAAACAATGAGCAGTTCTTC
cdr3_aa: CASSLVPPQGAINNEQFF

j_call: TRBJ1-5
v_call: TRBV5-1
clone_size: -
d_call: -
cdr3_nt: TGCGCCAGCAGCCCGGAGGGTCAGGGTGACCAGCCCCAGCATTTT
cdr3_aa: CASSPEGQGDQPQHF

j_call: TRBJ2-5
v_call: TRBV5-1
clone_size: -
d_call: -
cdr3_nt: TGCGCCAGCAGCTTGAACGGGAAAGAGACCCAGTACTTC
cdr3_aa: CASSLNGKETQYF

j_call: TRBJ2-5
v_call: TRBV5-4
clone_size: -
d_call: TRBD2
cdr3_nt: TGTGCCAGCAGCAAACCTAGCGGGAAGGGATTAGAGACCCAGTACTTC
cdr3_aa: CASSKPSGKGLETQYF

j_call: TRBJ2-3
v_call: TRBV4-1
clone_size: -
d_call: TRBD1
cdr3_nt: TGCGCCAGCAGCCGCCGACAGGGGGGCACAGATACGCAGTATTTT
cdr3_aa: CASSRRQGGTDTQYF

j_call: TRBJ2-1
v_call: TRBV5-4
clone_size: -
d_call: TRBD1
cdr3_nt: TGTGCCAGCAGCGCCCTCGGGACAGGGATTTACAATGAGCAGTTCTTC
cdr3_aa: CASSALGTGIYNEQFF

j_call: TRBJ1-4
v_call: TRBV20-1
clone_size: -
d_call: -
cdr3_nt: TGCAGTGCTAGTGGCAGAACTAATGAAAAACTGTTTTTT
cdr3_aa: CSASGRTNEKLFF

j_call: TRBJ1-1
v_call: TRBV2
clone_size: -
d_call: TRBD1
cdr3_nt: TGTGCCAGCAGTTACAGGGGAGGAGTGGCTGAAGCTTTCTTT
cdr3_aa: CASSYRGGVAEAFF

j_call: TRBJ2-5
v_call: TRBV9
clone_size: -
d_call: TRBD2
cdr3_nt: TGTGCCAGCAGCGTAGCCCCGGGGGGAGAGACCCAGTACTTC
cdr3_aa: CASSVAPGGETQYF

j_call: TRBJ2-1
v_call: TRBV3-1/TRBV3-2
clone_size: -
d_call: -
cdr3_nt: TGTGCCAGCAGCCAAGTCCCGGACTTCTCCTACAATGAGCAGTTCTTC
cdr3_aa: CASSQVPDFSYNEQFF

j_call: TRBJ1-2
v_call: TRBV5-1
clone_size: -
d_call: -
cdr3_nt: TGCGCCAGCAGCTTGGATGGGCCAAGGGGCTACACCTTC
cdr3_aa: CASSLDGPRGYTF

j_call: TRBJ2-2
v_call: TRBV4-1
clone_size: -
d_call: TRBD2
cdr3_nt: TGCGCCAGCAGCCAACCGGGGGGCGGGGAGCTGTTTTTT
cdr3_aa: CASSQPGGGELFF

j_call: TRBJ2-7
v_call: TRBV28
clone_size: -
d_call: -
cdr3_nt: TGTGCCAGCAGACCGGGATCCCCCTACGAGCAGTACTTC
cdr3_aa: CASRPGSPYEQYF

j_call: TRBJ1-4
v_call: TRBV7-3
clone_size: -
d_call: -
cdr3_nt: TGTGCCAGCAGCCCCGCGGGGCGGGGGCCAGATGAAAAACTGTTTTTT
cdr3_aa: CASSPAGRGPDEKLFF

j_call: TRBJ1-3
v_call: TRBV25-1
clone_size: -
d_call: -
cdr3_nt: TGTGCCAGCGGTGTGGGCACAACAGATGGAAACACCATATATTTT
cdr3_aa: CASGVGTTDGNTIYF

j_call: TRBJ2-5
v_call: TRBV5-4
clone_size: -
d_call: TRBD1
cdr3_nt: TGTGCCAGCAGCCGCGGACAGGGTGGGGGACAAGAGACCCAGTACTTC
cdr3_aa: CASSRGQGGGQETQYF

j_call: TRBJ2-7
v_call: TRBV9
clone_size: -
d_call: TRBD2
cdr3_nt: TGTGCCAGCAGCAGGTGGCTAGCGGGAGTACCAAGCGAGCAGTACTTC
cdr3_aa: CASSRWLAGVPSEQYF

j_call: TRBJ2-1
v_call: TRBV5-1
clone_size: -
d_call: TRBD1
cdr3_nt: TGCGCCAGCAGGCAAACAGGGGGCACCTACAATGAGCAGTTCTTC
cdr3_aa: CASRQTGGTYNEQFF

j_call: TRBJ1-1
v_call: TRBV6-5
clone_size: -
d_call: -
cdr3_nt: TGTGCCAGCGGCCGAGGCACTGAAGCTTTCTTT
cdr3_aa: CASGRGTEAFF

j_call: TRBJ2-1
v_call: TRBV24-1
clone_size: few
d_call: TRBD2
cdr3_nt: TGTGCCACCAGCAGCGGGGGTAGAAATGAGCAGTTCTTC
cdr3_aa: CATSSGGRNEQFF

j_call: TRBJ2-7
v_call: TRBV5-5
clone_size: -
d_call: TRBD1
cdr3_nt: TGTGCCAGCAGCCGACCGGGACAGTCACTTTACGAGCAGTACTTC
cdr3_aa: CASSRPGQSLYEQYF

j_call: TRBJ1-5
v_call: TRBV6-5
clone_size: -
d_call: TRBD1
cdr3_nt: TGTGCCAGCCGCGGGGACAGGGTTAATCAGCCCCAGCATTTT
cdr3_aa: CASRGDRVNQPQHF

j_call: TRBJ1-5
v_call: TRBV15
clone_size: -
d_call: TRBD1
cdr3_nt: TGTGCCACCAGCGGAAGGACAGGGGGCAGTCAGCCCCAGCATTTT
cdr3_aa: CATSGRTGGSQPQHF

j_call: TRBJ2-5
v_call: TRBV7-2
clone_size: -
d_call: TRBD2
cdr3_nt: TGTGCCAGCAGCCCGACTAGCGGGAGGGGAGGAGAGACCCAGTACTTC
cdr3_aa: CASSPTSGRGGETQYF

j_call: TRBJ2-5
v_call: TRBV3-1/TRBV3-2
clone_size: -
d_call: -
cdr3_nt: TGTGCCAGCAGCCAAGATGCAGGGTCAGAGACCCAGTACTTC
cdr3_aa: CASSQDAGSETQYF

j_call: TRBJ2-5
v_call: TRBV24-1
clone_size: many
d_call: -
cdr3_nt: TGTGCCACCAGCGACGGGCTAGCAGAGACCCAGTACTTC
cdr3_aa: CATSDGLAETQYF

j_call: TRBJ1-1
v_call: TRBV3-1/TRBV3-2
clone_size: -
d_call: TRBD1
cdr3_nt: TGTGCCAGCAGCCAAGTTGACAGGGTCACTGAAGCTTTCTTT
cdr3_aa: CASSQVDRVTEAFF

j_call: TRBJ2-2
v_call: TRBV19
clone_size: -
d_call: TRBD2
cdr3_nt: TGTGCCAGTAGTATAGATCGCGGGGGAAACACCGGGGAGCTGTTTTTT
cdr3_aa: CASSIDRGGNTGELFF